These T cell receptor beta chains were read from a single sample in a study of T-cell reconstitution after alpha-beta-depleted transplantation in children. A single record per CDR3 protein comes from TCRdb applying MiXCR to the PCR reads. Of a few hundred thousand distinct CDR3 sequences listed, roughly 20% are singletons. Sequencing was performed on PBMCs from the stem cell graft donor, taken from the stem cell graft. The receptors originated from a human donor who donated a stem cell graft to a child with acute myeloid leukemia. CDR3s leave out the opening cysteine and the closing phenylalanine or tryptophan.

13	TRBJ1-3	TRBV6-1	ASSEWQGNGNTIY
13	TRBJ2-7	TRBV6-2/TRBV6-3	ASSLPDRVYYEQY
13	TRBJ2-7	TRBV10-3	AISDRGPSGGEQY
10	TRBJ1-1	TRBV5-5	ASSLFSTEAF
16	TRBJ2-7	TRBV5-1	ASSPPFASGREAREQY
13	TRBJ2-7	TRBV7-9	ASSPGQGVRYEQY
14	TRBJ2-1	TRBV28	ASSPTSGGSYNEQF
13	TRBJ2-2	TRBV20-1	SARDSYWNTGELF
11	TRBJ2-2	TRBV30	AWSRITTGELF
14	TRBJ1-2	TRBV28	ASRPAAGTHSFGYT
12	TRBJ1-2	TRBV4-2	ASSQDLQENGYT
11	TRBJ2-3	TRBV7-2	ASSLGEDLGQY
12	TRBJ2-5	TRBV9	ASSSSGTPRAQY
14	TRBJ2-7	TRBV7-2	ASSLVASGASYEQY
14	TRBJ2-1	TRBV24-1	ATSDIGPSSYNEQF
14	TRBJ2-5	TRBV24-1	ATSGQGVRGRETQY
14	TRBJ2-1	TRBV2	ASSEGLQGFYNEQF
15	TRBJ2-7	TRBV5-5	ASSLEGGKGGSYEQY
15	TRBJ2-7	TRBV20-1	SARDQGPAQSSYEQY
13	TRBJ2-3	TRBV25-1	ASSTVLEGPDTQY
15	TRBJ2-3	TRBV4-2	ASSQQISGIVTDTQY
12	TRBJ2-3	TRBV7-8	ASSLAATTDTQY
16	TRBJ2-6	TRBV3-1	ASSQARTPSSGANVLT
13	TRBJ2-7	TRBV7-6	ASSFESDAVYEQY
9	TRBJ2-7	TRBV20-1	SASQGYEQY
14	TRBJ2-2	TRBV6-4	ASSPAGLRNTGELF
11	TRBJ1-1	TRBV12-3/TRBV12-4	ASSRKMNTEAF
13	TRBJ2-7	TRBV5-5	ASSSRDRGAYEQY
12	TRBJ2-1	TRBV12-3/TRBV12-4	ASSLSGLGNEQF
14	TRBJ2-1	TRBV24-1	ATSDYPGGSYNEQF
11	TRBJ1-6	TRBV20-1	SARDTPYSPLH
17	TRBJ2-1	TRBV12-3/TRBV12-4	ASTGEWGLAGVTYNEQF
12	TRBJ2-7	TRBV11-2	ASSWGTGTYEQY
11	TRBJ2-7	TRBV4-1	ATSLKQDYEQY
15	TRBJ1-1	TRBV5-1	ASTFWTGREGNTEAF
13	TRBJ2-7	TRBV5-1	ASSLGQGAIHEQY
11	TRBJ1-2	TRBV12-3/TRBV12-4	ASSLSNNYGYT
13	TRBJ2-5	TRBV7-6	ASSHDRGRGETQY
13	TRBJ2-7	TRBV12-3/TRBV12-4	ASSQHMGDTYEQY
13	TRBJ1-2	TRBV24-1	ATSDSNSRNYGYT
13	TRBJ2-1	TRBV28	ASSFRQGKSDEQF
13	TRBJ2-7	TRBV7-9	ASSLRTSGNYEQY
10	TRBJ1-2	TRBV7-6	ASSLGAGGYT
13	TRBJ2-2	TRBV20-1	SAGTAGGHGGELF
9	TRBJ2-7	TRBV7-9	ASSLRGSKY
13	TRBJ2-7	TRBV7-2	ASSLNLAGVYEQY
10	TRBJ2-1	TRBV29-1	SVKGFLPEQF
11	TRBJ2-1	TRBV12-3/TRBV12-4	ASRGDLSNEQF
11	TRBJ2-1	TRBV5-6	ASSPRGEDEQF
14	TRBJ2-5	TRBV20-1	SARAAGVRAQETQY
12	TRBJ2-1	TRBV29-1	SVAAGVVRNEQF
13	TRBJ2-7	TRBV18	ASSPRTKWSYEQY
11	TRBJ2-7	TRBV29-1	SVDLAGGYEQY
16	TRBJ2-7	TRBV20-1	SARDLPGLAGRGYEQY
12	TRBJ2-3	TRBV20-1	SARLAESTDTQY
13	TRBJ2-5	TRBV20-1	SARGPGERVGTQY
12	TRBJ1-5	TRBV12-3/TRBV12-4	ASSYLPGRQPQH
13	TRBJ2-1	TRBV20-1	SARDRGPQRNEQF